This T cell receptor beta chain is drawn from a study of shared clonotypes between healthy human individuals. V lost 4 bases to trimming and J lost 0 bases; unmatched junction nucleotides: 7. Germline values: CDR1 SGHTS, CDR2 YDEGEE. The CDR3 is made up of 16 amino acids. Method: immunoSEQ multiplex PCR; TCRdb's copy keeps in-frame clones and lacks some. The sample holds more than 900,000 clones, more than 75% seen once. This sequence was found in a young man in good health. Some clones in this sample may be carry-over from other donors' samples. The chain is built from TRBV5-8 and TRBJ1-3; 7 bases match TRBD1. The sample was memory CD4+ T cells from PBMCs. Subset denoted: CD45RA-negative fraction. The CDR3 DNA follows: TGTGCCAGCAGCATGGTAGGGACAGCCTCTGGAAACACCATATATTTT. The encoded protein is CASSMVGTASGNTIYF.